The present entry profiles one T cell receptor (beta chain) with its context. This sample is part of a study of blood T cell repertoires in COVID-19. About the study: Both acute and convalescent COVID-19 samples were obtained from the United States, Italy and Spain. Sample material is recorded as cDNA or gDNA derived from T cells, B-cell-depleted T cells, or PBMCs.

Trimming took 5 bases from V and 9 from J, leaving 13 bases between them. CDR1 and CDR2 (germline): MDHEN, SYDVKM. The CDR3 is 12 residues long. Original processing methods: Estimated nucleated cell counts came from reference gene primer amplification. Profiling relied on immunoSEQ multiplex PCR, and the TCRdb table lists in-frame clones only, not all of them. V and J calls and clone size come straight from that table; D and trimming were deduced from the DNA. The table lists some 380,000 clones, about 90% of them singletons. What was sequenced was peripheral blood. The clonotype originates from a man between 18 and 35 years old with active or convalescent COVID-19. The chain couples TRBV28 to TRBJ1-2; no clear D. CDR3 in DNA: TGTGCCAGCAGTCCAACGGTGAAGAGCTACACCTTC. This encodes CASSPTVKSYTF.